This TCR beta chain is drawn from a study of control samples from healthy donors and cancer patients. Assay used: immunoSEQ multiplex PCR; TCRdb lists only in-frame clones, some missing. The data show 150,000 to 200,000 clones, with about 90% seen just once and approximately 2% held by the top ten. The length of the CDR3 is 12 residues. Trimming cost V 3 bases and J 12 bases; bases outside gene matches: 3. Sequenced material: blood. The genes are TRBV12-3 or TRBV12-4 and TRBJ2-1; 9 bases agree with TRBD1. This TCR came from a woman in her thirties or forties in good health. CDR3 sequence reads: CASSLTGGGQFF. The CDR3 bases are TGTGCCAGCAGTTTGACAGGGGGTGGGCAGTTCTTC.